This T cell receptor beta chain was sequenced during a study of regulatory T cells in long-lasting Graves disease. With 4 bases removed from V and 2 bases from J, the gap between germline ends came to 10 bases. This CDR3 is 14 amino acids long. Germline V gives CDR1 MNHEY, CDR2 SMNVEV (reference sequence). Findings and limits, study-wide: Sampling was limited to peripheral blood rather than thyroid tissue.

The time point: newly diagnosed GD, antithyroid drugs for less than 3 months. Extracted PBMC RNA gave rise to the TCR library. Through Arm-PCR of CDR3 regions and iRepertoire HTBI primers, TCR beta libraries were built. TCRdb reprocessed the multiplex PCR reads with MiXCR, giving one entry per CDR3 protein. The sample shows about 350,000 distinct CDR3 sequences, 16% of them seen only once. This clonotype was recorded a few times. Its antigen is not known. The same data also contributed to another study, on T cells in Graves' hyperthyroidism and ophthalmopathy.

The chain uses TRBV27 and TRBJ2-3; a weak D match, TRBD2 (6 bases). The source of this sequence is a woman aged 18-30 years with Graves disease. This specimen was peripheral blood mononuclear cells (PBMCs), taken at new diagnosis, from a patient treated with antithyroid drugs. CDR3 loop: CASSYGGHTDTQYF. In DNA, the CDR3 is TGTGCCAGCAGTTACGGAGGGCACACAGATACGCAGTATTTT.